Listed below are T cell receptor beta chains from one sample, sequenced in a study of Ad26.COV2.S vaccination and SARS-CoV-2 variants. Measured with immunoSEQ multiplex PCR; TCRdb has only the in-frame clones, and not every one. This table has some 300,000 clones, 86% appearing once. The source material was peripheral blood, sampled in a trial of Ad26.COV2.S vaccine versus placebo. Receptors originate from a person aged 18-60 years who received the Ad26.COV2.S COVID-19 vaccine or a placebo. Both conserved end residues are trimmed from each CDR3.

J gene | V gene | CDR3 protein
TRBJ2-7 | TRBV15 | ATSREKFSYEQY
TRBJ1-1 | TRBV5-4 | ASSLGGQAKNTEAF
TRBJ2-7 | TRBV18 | ASSPRAGGNEQY
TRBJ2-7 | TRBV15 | ATSREDRGRLVEQY
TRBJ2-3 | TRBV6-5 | ASSYDRASTDTQY
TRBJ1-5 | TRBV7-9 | ASRREVNQPQH
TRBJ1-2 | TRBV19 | ASTVWGGGGYT
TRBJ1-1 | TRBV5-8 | ASSSGGVSRLVNTEAF
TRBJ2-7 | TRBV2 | ASSAGQTYEQY
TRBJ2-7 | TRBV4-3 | ASSQDIGQTSY
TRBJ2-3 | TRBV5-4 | ASSLMDTQY
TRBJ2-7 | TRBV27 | ASSDSGGEQY
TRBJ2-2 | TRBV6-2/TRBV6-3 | ASSHEPTNTGELF
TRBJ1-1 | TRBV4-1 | ASSRDRGQTEAF
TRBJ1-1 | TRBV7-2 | ASSLRTVNTEAF
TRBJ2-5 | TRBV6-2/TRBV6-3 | ASSHTREGGETQY
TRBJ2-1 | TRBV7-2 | ASKSGGGSYNEQF
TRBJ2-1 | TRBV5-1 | ASSLVSGRHFIDEQF
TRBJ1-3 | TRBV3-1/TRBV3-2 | ASRVGGGSGNTIY
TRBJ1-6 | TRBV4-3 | ASSQEPTRNSPLH
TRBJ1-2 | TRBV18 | ASSANRVDYGYT
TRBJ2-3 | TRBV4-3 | ASSQAPGLAGV
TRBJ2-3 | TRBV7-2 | ASSSTSSADTQY
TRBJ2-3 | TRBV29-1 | SDTSGGGTDTQY
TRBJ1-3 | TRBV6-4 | ASSDSKGDRNTIY
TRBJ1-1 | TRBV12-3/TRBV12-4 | ASSRQGYEAF
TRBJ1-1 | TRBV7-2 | ASSPKVGGQVEAF
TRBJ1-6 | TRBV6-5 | ASSHTVENSPLH
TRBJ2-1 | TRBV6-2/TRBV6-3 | ASSRGQFNNEQF
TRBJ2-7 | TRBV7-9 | ASSLGNYYEQY